This T cell receptor beta chain came from a study of OX40 agonist ivuxolimab in advanced cancers. The wider study: At approximately 83% male, the cohort had a mean age of 60 years, ranging from about 23 to 79.

V lost 1 base, J lost 3 bases, and 9 bases lay in between. The CDR3 spans 14 residues. Germline CDR1 and CDR2: SGHTA and FQGNSA. In the case of this clone: Its antigen is unknown.

Profiling relied on immunoSEQ multiplex PCR, and the TCRdb table lists in-frame clones only, not all of them. Of roughly 75,000 clones listed, about nine tenths were seen once; the top ten hold 0.3% to 0.4%. General study results and limits: Individuals who were partial responders at 0.1-3.0 mg/kg had clonal expansion that ranked among the lowest. Determination of antigen specificity was not performed for the expanded peripheral T cells. At 0.1 to 3.0 mg/kg, clonal expansion of CD4+ and CD8+ blood T cells had occurred by week 6.

V usage is TRBV7-2 and J usage is TRBJ1-2, with D unclear. The starting material was CD4+ or CD8+ T cells sorted from blood, obtained in a trial of the OX40 agonist ivuxolimab. This clonotype was obtained from an adult with an advanced solid tumor such as melanoma, head and neck, liver or kidney cancer. The CDR3 protein is CASSLVAGDYGYTF. The CDR3 coding sequence is TGTGCCAGCAGCTTAGTGGCAGGAGACTATGGCTACACCTTC.